These 26 T cell receptor beta chains originate from one sample sequenced in a study of blood T cell repertoires in COVID-19. Method: immunoSEQ multiplex PCR; TCRdb's copy keeps in-frame clones and lacks some. Here the sample spans about 39,000 clones, approximately 86% being singletons. Sample: peripheral blood. The receptors come from a man aged 55 to 70 with acute or convalescent COVID-19.

This chain uses TRBV10-3 with TRBJ1-6, with D maybe TRBD1 (6 bases). From germline, CDR1 is ENHRY and CDR2 SYGVKD. V dropped 6 bases and J dropped 0 bases, with 9 bases sitting between them. The CDR3 runs to 15 residues. The CDR3 nucleotides are TGTGCCATCAGGATGGACAGCTCCTATAATTCACCCCTCCACTTT. This translates into CAIRMDSSYNSPLHF.

The chain recombines TRBV9 with TRBJ2-1; 9 nucleotides match TRBD1. The V gene end was trimmed by 0 bases and the J gene end by 7 bases; junction bases not matched to a gene: 17. The CDR3 consists of 19 residues. Per the germline V gene, CDR1 is SGDLS and CDR2 is YYNGEE. The DNA for the CDR3 is TGTGCCAGCAGCGTAGAGGGACAGGGTATCGGGGGAGAAGATAATGAGCAGTTCTTC. Translation gives CASSVEGQGIGGEDNEQFF.

This sequence joins TRBV11-3 and TRBJ1-5; maybe TRBD1 (6 bases). V was cut by 3 bases and J by 10 bases, with 16 bases left in between. The germline V gene encodes CDR1 SGHNT and CDR2 YENEEA. This CDR3 region has 14 residues. CDR3 region: CASSLGQGSSPQHF. The DNA for the CDR3 is TGTGCCAGCAGCTTGGGTCAGGGGTCCTCACCCCAGCATTTT.

The gene calls are TRBV7-8 and TRBJ2-7; TRBD2 agrees at 7 bases. CDR1 is SGHVS, CDR2 FQNEAQ, per germline. With 1 base clipped from V and 4 bases from J, the junction kept 10 bases outside the gene matches. The CDR3 length is 16 residues. Here the CDR3 reads CASSLVGGLSGYEQYF. CDR3 nucleotide sequence: TGTGCCAGCAGCTTAGTTGGGGGACTAAGCGGGTACGAGCAGTACTTC. Using reference TRBV7-8 and TRBJ2-7 for the parts outside the CDR3, the full variable domain is GAGVSQSPRYKVAKRGQDVALRCDPISGHVSLFWYQQALGQGPEFLTYFQNEAQLDKSGLPSDRFFAERPEGSVSTLKIQRTQQEDSAVYLCASSLVGGLSGYEQYFGPGTRLTVT.

The rearrangement links TRBV18 to TRBJ2-2, with 12 positions matching TRBD2. Germline-derived CDR1 and CDR2 are KGHSH and LQKENI. J gave up 5 bases and V 1 base, and 5 bases lay outside the gene matches. There are 17 residues in the CDR3. DNA of the CDR3: TGTGCCAGCTCACCACAGACTAGCGGGAGTGTAACCGGGGAGCTGTTTTTT. This gives the protein CASSPQTSGSVTGELFF. The complete variable domain, with remaining parts taken from reference TRBV18 and TRBJ2-2, reads NAGVMQNPRHLVRRRGQEARLRCSPMKGHSHVYWYRQLPEEGLKFMVYLQKENIIDESGMPKERFSAEFPKEGPSILRIQQVVRGDSAAYFCASSPQTSGSVTGELFFGEGSRLTVL.

Only a few counts were recorded for this clone. V gene TRBV6-1 combines with J gene TRBJ1-5; unclear D gene. This CDR3 spans 14 amino acids. Germline values: CDR1 MNHNS, CDR2 SASEGT. The V and J ends lost 3 bases and 2 bases respectively, with 8 bases between them. CDR3 region: CASSESLGNQPQHF. In nucleotides, the CDR3 is TGTGCCAGCAGTGAGAGCTTGGGCAATCAGCCCCAGCATTTT.

The V and J genes are TRBV6-6 and TRBJ1-2; D unresolved. This CDR3 is 13 amino acids long. The germline V gene encodes CDR1 MNHNY and CDR2 SVGAGI (reference sequence). V lost 0 bases, J lost 8 bases, and 10 bases lay in between. The CDR3 bases are TGTGCCAGCAGTTACTCGAACCCGGGAGGCTACACCTTC. This gives the protein CASSYSNPGGYTF.

J is TRBJ1-5 and V is TRBV2; 8 nucleotides align to TRBD1. J gave up 2 bases and V 3 bases, and 6 bases lay outside the gene matches. This CDR3 region has 16 residues. Looked up from germline, CDR1 is SNHLY and CDR2 is FYNNEI. The CDR3 coding sequence is TGTGCCAGCAGTGACCGGACAGGGACGGGCAATCAGCCCCAGCATTTT. Translated, it gives CASSDRTGTGNQPQHF.

The chain carries TRBV6-5 and TRBJ2-4; TRBD1 might be the D (5 bases). CDR3 size: 13 residues. Trimming took off 6 bases at V and 5 bases at J, with 11 bases between the two ends. Germline CDR1 MNHEY, CDR2 SVGAGI. CDR3 in DNA: TGTGCCAGCAGCTTGACAGAACAAAACATTCAGTACTTC. Its translation is CASSLTEQNIQYF.

This chain's CDR3 is CASSIPRGLLPGANVLTF. The CDR3 nucleotides are TGTGCCAGTAGTATACCCAGGGGGCTATTGCCTGGGGCCAACGTCCTGACTTTC. V and J are TRBV19 and TRBJ2-6; 8 bases are a match to TRBD1. V dropped 2 bases and J dropped 2; count of bases not matched to a gene: 8. This CDR3 is 18 amino acids long. CDR1 is LNHDA and CDR2 is SQIVND in the germline V gene (reference sequence).

The chain has TRBV7-2 and TRBJ1-5, with 8 bases identical to TRBD1. Trimming at V came to 5 bases and at J to 6 bases, leaving 12 bases not matched to a gene. Looked up from germline, CDR1 is SGHTA and CDR2 is FQGNSA. The CDR3 totals 16 residues. CDR3 region: CASSPSRQGAGQPQHF. Written as DNA, the CDR3 is TGTGCCAGCAGCCCCTCCCGCCAGGGGGCGGGTCAGCCCCAGCATTTT.

This clone was counted once. This sequence joins TRBV9 and TRBJ2-1; 9 bases agree with TRBD2. The V and J ends lost 0 bases and 4 bases, in that order; junction bases with no gene match: 2. The germline V gene encodes CDR1 SGDLS and CDR2 YYNGEE. This CDR3 comprises 15 residues. CDR3 DNA sequence: TGTGCCAGCAGCGTAGGGGCGGGAGGGTACAATGAGCAGTTCTTC. Protein: CASSVGAGGYNEQFF.

The chain links TRBV6-4 to TRBJ1-1, with TRBD1 as a possible D gene (5 bases). Germline assignment: CDR1 MRHNA and CDR2 SNTAGT. The CDR3 sequence is 15 residues long. V lost 0 bases to trimming and J lost 3 bases, with 11 bases between them. This chain's CDR3 is CASSDSWGGYTEAFF. For the CDR3, the DNA is TGTGCCAGCAGTGACTCGTGGGGGGGGTACACTGAAGCTTTCTTT.

The CDR3 spells CASPRDAGGTEAFF. The CDR3 DNA is TGTGCCAGCCCCCGGGACGCCGGGGGGACTGAAGCTTTCTTT. This chain links TRBV2 with TRBJ1-1, with D possibly being TRBD1 (5 bases). V lost 8 bases to trimming and J lost 5 bases, with 18 bases between them. CDR1 and CDR2 from the germline V gene are SNHLY and FYNNEI. This CDR3 contains 14 residues.

The V call is TRBV28, the J call TRBJ1-1, with unresolved D. The V end lost 3 bases, the J end lost 5 bases, and 10 bases lay between the germline ends. Germline CDR1 is MDHEN and CDR2 is SYDVKM. The CDR3 length is 13 residues. The CDR3 DNA reads TGTGCCAGCAGTTTGGGGAGAGCGACTGAAGCTTTCTTT. It is translated as CASSLGRATEAFF.

J is TRBJ1-1 and V is TRBV29-1; 8 nucleotides line up with TRBD1. CDR1 is SQVTM, CDR2 ANQGSEA, per germline. V trimming: 4 bases; J trimming: 5 bases; junction bases outside the gene matches: 12. The CDR3 totals 15 residues. This CDR3 is CSVAGWTGRETEAFF. The CDR3 region has the DNA TGCAGCGTTGCGGGTTGGACAGGGAGGGAGACTGAAGCTTTCTTT.

This clone was observed a few times. The chain couples TRBV28 to TRBJ1-6; no reliable D call. The V and J ends lost 6 bases and 6 bases respectively, with 12 bases between them. From germline, CDR1 is MDHEN and CDR2 SYDVKM. The CDR3 loop spans 14 amino acids. The CDR3 DNA sequence: TGTGCCAGCAGGGCTCAGGCAGCTAATTCACCCCTCCACTTT. Translating gives CASRAQAANSPLHF.

V is TRBV6-5 and J is TRBJ1-1; D gene ambiguous. V lost 0 bases, J lost 4 bases, and 12 bases lay in between. From germline, CDR1 is MNHEY and CDR2 SVGAGI. The CDR3 runs to 15 residues. Here the CDR3 DNA reads TGTGCCAGCAGTTACTCAGCTCTGAGGGCCACTGAAGCTTTCTTT. Protein product: CASSYSALRATEAFF.

This chain joins TRBV19 and TRBJ2-1; 14 bases line up with TRBD2. The CDR3 consists of 17 residues. Per germline, CDR1 LNHDA and CDR2 SQIVND (reference sequence). The V segment lost 5 bases and the J segment 5 bases; nucleotides outside the gene matches: 8. As DNA, the CDR3 is TGTGCCAGTAGTTCCCGACTAGCGGGAGGGAGGAACAATGAGCAGTTCTTC. Translated, it gives CASSSRLAGGRNNEQFF.

The V and J genes are TRBV28 and TRBJ1-5; 10 bases align to TRBD1. CDR1 is MDHEN, CDR2 SYDVKM, per germline. J lost 5 bases, V lost 6 bases, and 7 bases had no gene match. The CDR3 runs 15 residues. The DNA of the CDR3 is TGTGCCAGCAGCTTCGACAGGGGGCAGGATCAGCCCCAGCATTTT. Protein sequence: CASSFDRGQDQPQHF.

This clone has only one observation. The chain carries TRBV12-3 or TRBV12-4 and TRBJ2-1; 8 bases align to TRBD2. The CDR3 covers 12 residues. V dropped 2 bases and J dropped 11; count of bases not matched to a gene: 2. DNA of the CDR3: TGTGCCAGCAGTTTAAGCGGGAGTAAGCAGTTCTTC. Its protein is CASSLSGSKQFF.

The CDR3 sequence is CASTLWGQLNTEAFF. CDR3 in DNA: TGTGCCAGCACCCTATGGGGACAGCTGAACACTGAAGCTTTCTTT. The chain combines TRBV28 with TRBJ1-1, with TRBD1 matching 7 bases. The CDR3 length is 15 residues. Germline V gene data show CDR1 as MDHEN and CDR2 as SYDVKM. V lost 7 bases and J lost 0; bases outside the gene matches: 8.

This chain joins TRBV4-3 and TRBJ1-6; 8 nucleotides match TRBD1. Germline trimming cut 1 base from V and 7 bases from J; bases unmatched to any gene: 6. Germline V gene sequence: CDR1 LGHNA, CDR2 YSLEER. The CDR3 consists of 16 residues. CDR3 nucleotides: TGCGCCAGCAGCCAAGGGGCCAGGGGGCAGAATTCACCCCTCCACTTT. Amino acid sequence: CASSQGARGQNSPLHF.

In nucleotides, the CDR3 is TGCGCCAGCAGCCAAGATGACATGGGTGTTGAAAAACTGTTTTTT. Translated: CASSQDDMGVEKLFF. The chain couples TRBV4-1 to TRBJ1-4; D ambiguous. CDR3 length: 15 residues. V was trimmed by 0 bases and J by 7 bases, leaving 12 bases between them. Looked up from germline, CDR1 is MGHRA and CDR2 is YSYEKL.

The chain has TRBV6-5 and TRBJ2-2; 9 bases line up with TRBD1. Germline values: CDR1 MNHEY, CDR2 SVGAGI. V gave up 7 bases and J gave up 0 bases; unmatched junction bases: 0. This CDR3 contains 14 residues. For the CDR3, the DNA is TGTGCCAGCAACAGGGGGCCGAACACCGGGGAGCTGTTTTTT. The encoded protein is CASNRGPNTGELFF.

This chain joins TRBV29-1 and TRBJ2-5, with D tentatively TRBD2 (5 bases). V gave up 4 bases and J gave up 2 bases, with 8 bases separating them. Germline assignment: CDR1 SQVTM and CDR2 ANQGSEA. The CDR3 loop spans 12 amino acids. Here the CDR3 reads CSVARGQETQYF. The CDR3, as DNA: TGCAGCGTTGCACGGGGTCAAGAGACCCAGTACTTC.